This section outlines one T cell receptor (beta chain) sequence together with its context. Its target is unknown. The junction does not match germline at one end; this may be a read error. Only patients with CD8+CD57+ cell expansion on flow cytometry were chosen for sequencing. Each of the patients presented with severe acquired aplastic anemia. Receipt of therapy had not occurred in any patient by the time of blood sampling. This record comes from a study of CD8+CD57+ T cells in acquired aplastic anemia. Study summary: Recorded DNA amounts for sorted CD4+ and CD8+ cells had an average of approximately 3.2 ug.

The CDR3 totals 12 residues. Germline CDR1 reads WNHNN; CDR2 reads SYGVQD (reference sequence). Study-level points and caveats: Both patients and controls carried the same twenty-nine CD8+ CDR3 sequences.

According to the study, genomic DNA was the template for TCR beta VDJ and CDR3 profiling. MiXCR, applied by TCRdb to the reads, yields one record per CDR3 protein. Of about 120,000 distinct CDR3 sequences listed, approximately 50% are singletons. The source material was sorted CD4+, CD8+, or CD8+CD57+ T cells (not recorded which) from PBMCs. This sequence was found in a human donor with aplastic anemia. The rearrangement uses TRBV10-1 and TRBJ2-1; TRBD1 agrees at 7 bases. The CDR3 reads CASSRDRDEQFF. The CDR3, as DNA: TGTGCCAGCAGCCGCGACAGGGATGAGCAGTTCTTC.